This T cell receptor (beta chain) was documented in a study of glioma-infiltrating T cells. Overall study results and limits: CDR3 overlap between tissue and blood was very small. Non-neoplastic patients had below-expected tissue-blood divergence, while all gliomas exceeded expectation.

The iRepertoire nested amplicon-rescue multiplex PCR amplified TCR alpha and beta CDR3s from RNA. Using its own MiXCR run on the multiplex PCR reads, TCRdb lists one record per CDR3 protein. Of about 180,000 distinct CDR3 sequences listed, over 40% are singletons. Remarks on this clonotype: What it binds is unknown.

J was trimmed by 2 bases and V by 3 bases; bases with no gene match: 4. This CDR3 is 16 amino acids long. Germline CDR1 reads KGHDR; CDR2 reads SFDVKD. The source of this sequence is a human donor with low-grade glioma or glioblastoma, undergoing nonglioma brain surgery, or in good health (not recorded which). The genes are TRBV24-1 and TRBJ2-3; 10 bases agree with TRBD2. Sequenced sample: glioma tissue, nonneoplastic brain tissue, or PBMCs (not recorded which). CDR3 region: CATSDTLAGYTDTQYF. The CDR3 DNA reads TGTGCCACCAGTGATACACTAGCGGGATACACAGATACGCAGTATTTT.